The 30 T cell receptor beta chains below come from one sample, sequenced in a study of T cells after yellow fever vaccination. TCRdb analysed the 5' RACE reads with MiXCR anew, one entry per CDR3 protein. The sample has about 300,000 distinct CDR3 sequences, roughly 9% seen once. The sample was CD4+ T cells sorted from PBMCs, taken 5 days after the yellow fever booster vaccination. The receptors stem from a man in his late teens or twenties who received the YFV17D yellow fever vaccine.

The table lists this clonotype with a few counts. The V and J genes are TRBV11-2 and TRBJ2-1, with unresolved D. V gave up 1 base and J gave up 8 bases, with 6 bases separating them. The germline V gene encodes CDR1 SGHAT and CDR2 FQNNGV. The CDR3 has 12 residues. CDR3 sequence reads: CASSLVGHEQFF. CDR3 nucleotides: TGTGCCAGCAGCTTAGTCGGCCATGAGCAGTTCTTC.

This clonotype was seen ten or more times. This chain joins TRBV7-9 and TRBJ1-1; possible D gene TRBD1, 6 bases. Germline assignment: CDR1 SEHNR and CDR2 FQNEAQ (reference sequence). This CDR3 has 13 amino acids. The V gene lost 6 bases and the J gene lost 1 base, with 9 bases spanning the gap. As DNA, the CDR3 is TGTGCCAGCAGACCGGACAGGAACACTGAAGCTTTCTTT. This codes for CASRPDRNTEAFF.

The CDR3 is CSAWAGGRGNGYTF. CDR3 nucleotides: TGCAGTGCTTGGGCAGGGGGAAGAGGAAATGGCTACACCTTC. V usage is TRBV20-1 and J usage is TRBJ1-2, with TRBD1 identical over 7 bases. V shed 5 bases and J 6 bases; nucleotides not matched to a gene: 12. The CDR3 spans 14 residues. CDR1 is DFQATT and CDR2 is SNEGSKA in the germline V gene (reference sequence).

This clonotype was counted between two and nine times. This chain joins TRBV10-3 and TRBJ1-1; no reliable D call. Trimming left V 3 bases short and J 1 base short, with 3 bases between. In germline, CDR1 is ENHRY, CDR2 SYGVKD. The CDR3 contains 12 residues. CDR3 sequence: CAISDGNTEAFF. In DNA, the CDR3 is TGTGCCATCAGTGACGGGAACACTGAAGCTTTCTTT.

This clonotype was counted many times. Its ends do not fully match the called genes, so a read error is possible. The chain couples TRBV18 to TRBJ1-2, with TRBD1 matching over 9 bases. From germline, CDR1 is KGHSH and CDR2 LQKENI. The CDR3 contains 13 residues. The CDR3 nucleotides read TGCGCCAGCAGCAGACAGGGGGACTATGGCTACACCTTC. Amino acid sequence: CASSRQGDYGYTF.

The J gene is TRBJ1-1, the V gene TRBV7-8, with a tentative D call TRBD1 (5 bases). The CDR3 spans 14 residues. Germline V gene lookup returns CDR1 SGHVS and CDR2 FQNEAQ. Deletions cut 5 bases from V and 1 base from J, with 11 bases between. CDR3 protein: CASSRGTENTEAFF. As DNA, the CDR3 is TGTGCCAGCAGCCGAGGGACGGAGAACACTGAAGCTTTCTTT.

The V and J genes are TRBV5-1 and TRBJ1-2, with 8 nucleotides matching TRBD1. Trimming at V came to 4 bases and at J to 4 bases, leaving 12 bases not matched to a gene. The CDR3 spans 16 residues. In germline, CDR1 is SGHRS, CDR2 YFSETQ. CDR3 nucleotide sequence: TGCGCCAGCAGCCCTTCCGGGACAGGCCGCCTCTATGGCTACACCTTC. Translating it yields CASSPSGTGRLYGYTF.

This clonotype was seen a few times. The V gene is TRBV5-1, the J gene TRBJ1-2; D gene ambiguous. The V gene's germline CDR1 is SGHRS and CDR2 YFSETQ. The CDR3 has 13 amino acids. Trimming took off 5 bases at V and 2 bases at J, with 10 bases between the two ends. The CDR3: CASRGKENYGYTF. As DNA, the CDR3 is TGCGCCAGCAGGGGCAAAGAGAACTATGGCTACACCTTC.

This clonotype was detected a few times. The chain uses TRBV7-9 and TRBJ2-5, with a weak D call TRBD2 (6 bases). The V gene's germline CDR1 is SEHNR and CDR2 FQNEAQ (reference sequence). This CDR3 is 15 amino acids long. V was cut by 8 bases and J by 5 bases, with 21 bases left in between. The CDR3 nucleotides read TGTGCCAGCCTACTGCAGGGTGCGGCGGGGGAGACCCAGTACTTC. This sequence encodes CASLLQGAAGETQYF.

The CDR3 nucleotides are TGTGCCAGCAGCGTAGGTGGCAGTGGGGCCACTGAAGCTTTCTTT. Its protein is CASSVGGSGATEAFF. This chain connects TRBV9 to TRBJ1-1; tentative D call: TRBD1 (5 bases). V shed 0 bases and J shed 4 bases, with 13 bases lying between them. The CDR3 covers 15 residues. The germline V gene has CDR1 SGDLS and CDR2 YYNGEE.

There are many counts of this clonotype. This rearrangement joins TRBV20-1 to TRBJ1-1; D is unclear. Trimming took 2 bases from V and 0 from J, leaving 22 bases between them. The CDR3 length is 18 residues. Germline-derived CDR1 and CDR2 are DFQATT and SNEGSKA (reference sequence). CDR3 amino acids: CSARRSVEHLNMNTEAFF. The CDR3 nucleotides read TGCAGTGCTAGAAGATCGGTGGAACACCTAAACATGAACACTGAAGCTTTCTTT.

This clonotype was seen more than once but under ten times. The genes are TRBV5-1 and TRBJ2-3; D is ambiguous. Germline V gene lookup returns CDR1 SGHRS and CDR2 YFSETQ. V lost 4 bases, J lost 2 bases, and 11 bases lay in between. The CDR3 runs to 14 residues. The CDR3 here is CASSPEPNTDTQYF. The CDR3 DNA reads TGCGCCAGCAGCCCGGAACCCAACACAGATACGCAGTATTTT.

This clonotype was counted only a few times. The J gene is TRBJ1-1, the V gene TRBV5-1; no clear D. The CDR3 totals 14 residues. The V gene lost 0 bases and the J gene lost 1 base, with 7 bases spanning the gap. CDR1 and CDR2 from the germline V gene are SGHRS and YFSETQ. CDR3 in amino acids: CASSLGSGNTEAFF. The CDR3 nucleotides are TGCGCCAGCAGCTTGGGCAGCGGGAACACTGAAGCTTTCTTT.

The chain couples TRBV3-1 to TRBJ2-5, with D possibly matching TRBD1 (6 bases). CDR1 and CDR2 (germline): LGHDT, YNNKEL (reference sequence). This CDR3 is 17 amino acids long. The V and J ends lost 4 bases and 2 bases respectively, with 20 bases between them. The CDR3 spells CASSPNRAGAGQETQYF. CDR3 in DNA: TGTGCCAGCAGCCCGAATCGAGCAGGGGCAGGTCAAGAGACCCAGTACTTC.

This clonotype has just a few counts. V gene TRBV7-3 combines with J gene TRBJ1-2; the D is unclear. The CDR3 runs 16 residues. V was cut by 5 bases and J by 3 bases, with 19 bases left in between. Germline lookup yields CDR1 SGHTA and CDR2 FQGTGA. The CDR3 spells CASSQGYEQDDYGYTF. CDR3 coding DNA: TGTGCCAGCAGCCAAGGCTACGAGCAGGACGACTATGGCTACACCTTC.

This clonotype was detected a few times. V usage is TRBV20-1 and J usage is TRBJ2-7, with D uncertain. The V gene's germline CDR1 is DFQATT and CDR2 SNEGSKA (reference sequence). V was pared by 3 bases and J by 6 bases, with 18 bases between. The CDR3 extends over 14 amino acids. The CDR3 sequence is CSARNSAALGEQYF. CDR3 nucleotides: TGCAGTGCTAGGAACAGCGCTGCCTTGGGCGAGCAGTACTTC.

This clonotype was picked up a small number of times. The genes are TRBV7-2 and TRBJ2-3; D is unclear. Trimming took off 5 bases at V and 2 bases at J, with 8 bases between the two ends. From germline, CDR1 is SGHTA and CDR2 FQGNSA. The CDR3 has 13 residues. CDR3 in DNA: TGTGCCAGCAGCCGACGGATCACAGATACGCAGTATTTT. Protein product: CASSRRITDTQYF.

This clonotype was found many times. V and J are TRBV24-1 and TRBJ1-2; the D is unclear. Germline V gene data show CDR1 as KGHDR and CDR2 as SFDVKD. The V end was cut by 6 bases, the J end by 8 bases, with 12 bases between. The CDR3 is 12 amino acids. The CDR3 here is CATSSRNSGYTF. CDR3 nucleotide sequence: TGTGCCACCAGTTCCAGGAACTCCGGCTACACCTTC.

This clonotype was detected a few times. The CDR3 DNA reads TGTGCCAGCAGCTCATCGTCCTCGGCTGTAAATTCACCCCTCCACTTT. Amino acids: CASSSSSSAVNSPLHF. This chain connects TRBV5-4 to TRBJ1-6; unclear D gene. CDR1 is SGHNT and CDR2 is YYREEE in the germline V gene (reference sequence). The CDR3 is 16 amino acids. V lost 3 bases and J lost 7, with 17 bases in between.

The chain joins TRBV4-2 to TRBJ2-1; 11 positions agree with TRBD2. There are 20 residues in the CDR3. V gave up 1 base and J gave up 0 bases; unmatched junction bases: 11. Germline CDR1 reads LGHNA; CDR2 reads YNFKEQ. In nucleotides, the CDR3 is TGTGCCAGCAGCCAAGTGAGGCCTAGCGGGGGGCTTAGCTCCTACAATGAGCAGTTCTTC. Translation gives CASSQVRPSGGLSSYNEQFF.

This clonotype has more than one count but fewer than ten. Here the CDR3 DNA reads TGTGCCAGCAGCCCAACGGGGCCCTACGAGCAGTACTTC. This sequence encodes CASSPTGPYEQYF. This rearrangement joins TRBV7-2 to TRBJ2-7; either TRBD1 or TRBD2 may fit D (5 bases each). The CDR3 contains 13 residues. V was trimmed by 5 bases and J by 2 bases, leaving 10 bases between them. CDR1 is SGHTA, CDR2 FQGNSA, per germline.

This clonotype was counted only a few times. The chain combines TRBV19 with TRBJ2-3; 12 nucleotides agree with TRBD1. CDR1 is LNHDA and CDR2 is SQIVND in the germline V gene (reference sequence). J was trimmed by 5 bases and V by 9 bases; bases with no gene match: 9. The length of the CDR3 is 15 residues. The CDR3 bases are TGTGCCAGCAGAGGCCGGGACAGGGGGCAAGATACGCAGTATTTT. Translation gives CASRGRDRGQDTQYF. The full variable domain, rest sourced from reference TRBV19 and TRBJ2-3, is DGGITQSPKYLFRKEGQNVTLSCEQNLNHDAMYWYRQDPGQGLRLIYYSQIVNDFQKGDIAEGYSVSREKKESFPLTVTSAQKNPTAFYLCASRGRDRGQDTQYFGPGTRLTVL.

The J gene is TRBJ2-1, the V gene TRBV3-1; TRBD2 matches at 8 bases. From germline, CDR1 is LGHDT and CDR2 YNNKEL (reference sequence). The CDR3 is 14 residues long. V was pared by 7 bases and J by 7 bases, with 9 bases of the junction left unmatched. Written as DNA, the CDR3 is TGTGCCAGCAACGTCGGGGGGGCCCGTAATGAGCAGTTCTTC. Amino acid sequence: CASNVGGARNEQFF.

At least ten counts were recorded for this clonotype. This chain connects TRBV6-1 to TRBJ2-7; D is unresolved. The CDR3 extends over 15 amino acids. Per the germline V gene, CDR1 is MNHNS and CDR2 is SASEGT. V lost 6 bases to trimming and J lost 4 bases, with 19 bases between them. In DNA, the CDR3 is TGTGCCAGCAGCTTTGACACAGCCTTAGGGTACGAGCAGTACTTC. It is translated as CASSFDTALGYEQYF.

This clonotype was seen repeatedly, ten times or more. The chain uses TRBV5-1 and TRBJ2-2; weak D call: TRBD1 (6 bases). Trimming took 5 bases from V and 6 from J, leaving 20 bases between them. Germline CDR1 and CDR2: SGHRS and YFSETQ. This CDR3 region has 16 residues. The CDR3 reads CASRDNRDMRSGELFF. Written as DNA, the CDR3 is TGCGCCAGCAGAGATAACCGGGACATGCGTTCCGGGGAGCTGTTTTTT.

This clonotype was seen a few times. V gene TRBV7-2 combines with J gene TRBJ2-3, with 8 bases that match TRBD1. Germline CDR1 reads SGHTA; CDR2 reads FQGNSA. V dropped 10 bases and J dropped 3; count of bases not matched to a gene: 6. CDR3 length: 13 amino acids. The CDR3 here is CATAGGWTDTQYF. CDR3 coding DNA: TGTGCCACCGCAGGGGGCTGGACAGATACGCAGTATTTT.

The chain carries TRBV4-3 and TRBJ1-6, with D tentatively TRBD1 (5 bases). Trimming removed 5 bases at V and 9 bases at J, with 11 bases between. The CDR3 runs to 13 residues. The germline V gene encodes CDR1 LGHNA and CDR2 YSLEER. The CDR3 nucleotides are TGCGCCAGCAGCGCGGCTGGGGGTTCACCCCTCCACTTT. This encodes CASSAAGGSPLHF.

This clonotype has ten or more counts. The chain uses TRBV28 and TRBJ2-5; possibly TRBD1 or TRBD2 for D (5 bases each). The V end was cut by 6 bases, the J end by 5 bases, with 16 bases between. Germline V lookup: CDR1 MDHEN, CDR2 SYDVKM. The CDR3 runs 14 residues. CDR3 bases: TGTGCCAGCAGCCCCCCGAGGGGATGGGAGACCCAGTACTTC. The encoded protein is CASSPPRGWETQYF. Full variable domain (outside the CDR3, taken from reference TRBV28 and TRBJ2-5): DVKVTQSSRYLVKRTGEKVFLECVQDMDHENMFWYRQDPGLGLRLIYFSYDVKMKEKGDIPEGYSVSREKKERFSLILESASTNQTSMYLCASSPPRGWETQYFGPGTRLLVL.

This clonotype was observed a few times. The chain joins TRBV20-1 to TRBJ1-6; weak D call: TRBD1 (5 bases). This CDR3 is built from 15 residues. CDR1 and CDR2 (germline): DFQATT, SNEGSKA (reference sequence). The germline V and J ends were trimmed by 6 bases and 0 bases, with 12 bases remaining between them. The CDR3 sequence is CSARGPSSYNSPLHF. CDR3 DNA sequence: TGCAGTGCGAGGGGCCCCAGCTCCTATAATTCACCCCTCCACTTT.

This clonotype has just a few counts. CDR3 in DNA: TGTGCCAGCAGCTTTTCTGCGGGACAGGGGGCATATGGCTACACCTTC. Its protein is CASSFSAGQGAYGYTF. The chain is built from TRBV11-2 and TRBJ1-2; 12 bases match TRBD1. This CDR3 is built from 16 residues. V lost 3 bases, J lost 5 bases, and 7 bases stayed unmatched. Germline values: CDR1 SGHAT, CDR2 FQNNGV. Full variable domain (outside the CDR3, taken from reference TRBV11-2 and TRBJ1-2): EAGVAQSPRYKIIEKRQSVAFWCNPISGHATLYWYQQILGQGPKLLIQFQNNGVVDDSQLPKDRFSAERLKGVDSTLKIQPAKLEDSAVYLCASSFSAGQGAYGYTFGSGTRLTVV.